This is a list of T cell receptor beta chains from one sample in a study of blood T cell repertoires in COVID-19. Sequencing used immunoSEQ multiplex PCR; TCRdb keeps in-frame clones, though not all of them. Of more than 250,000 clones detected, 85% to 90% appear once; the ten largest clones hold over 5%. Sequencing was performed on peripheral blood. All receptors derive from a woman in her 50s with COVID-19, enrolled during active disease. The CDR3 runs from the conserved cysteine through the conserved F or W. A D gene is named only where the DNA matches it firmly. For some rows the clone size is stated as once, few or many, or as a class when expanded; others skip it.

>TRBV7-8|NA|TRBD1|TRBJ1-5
TGTGCCAGCAGGACAGGGCACAGCAATCAGCCCCAGCATTTT
CASRTGHSNQPQHF
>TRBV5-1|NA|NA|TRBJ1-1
TGCGCCAGCAGCATAGGGGAGAACACTGAAGCTTTCTTT
CASSIGENTEAFF
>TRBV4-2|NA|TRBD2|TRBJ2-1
TGTGCCAGCAGCCGATCCGGGACTAGCGACTATGAGCAGTTCTTC
CASSRSGTSDYEQFF
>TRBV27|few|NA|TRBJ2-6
TGTGCCAGCAGTTTATTCGCAGCGACCTCTGGGGCCAACGTCCTGACTTTC
CASSLFAATSGANVLTF
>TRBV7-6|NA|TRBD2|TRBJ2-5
TGTGCCAGCAGCCCAGTAGCGGGAATACAAGGGGAGACCCAGTACTTC
CASSPVAGIQGETQYF
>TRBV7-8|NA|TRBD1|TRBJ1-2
TGTGCCAGCAGCGAACGACAGGGGACCAACTATGGCTACACCTTC
CASSERQGTNYGYTF
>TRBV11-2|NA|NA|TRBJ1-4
TGTGCCAGCAGCTTAGTACTGAGAACTAATGAAAAACTGTTTTTT
CASSLVLRTNEKLFF
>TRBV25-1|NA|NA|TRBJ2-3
TGTGCCAGCAAACGGACAGATACGCAGTATTTT
CASKRTDTQYF
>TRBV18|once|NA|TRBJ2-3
TGTGCCAGCCAGGACAAACGCACAGATACGCAGTATTTT
CASQDKRTDTQYF
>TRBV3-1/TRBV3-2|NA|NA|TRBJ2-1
TGTGCCAGCAGCCAAGTGCGCAATGAGCAGTTCTTC
CASSQVRNEQFF
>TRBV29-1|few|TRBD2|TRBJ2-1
TGCAGCGTTGAAGTGAACCCAGCGGGACGGCGCGAGCAGTTCTTC
CSVEVNPAGRREQFF
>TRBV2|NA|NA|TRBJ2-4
TGTGCCAGCAAGGGAGGCTCGCGGATTCAGTACTTC
CASKGGSRIQYF
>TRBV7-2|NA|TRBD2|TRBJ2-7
TGTGCCAGCAGCTTCGGCGGGAGGACGTACGAGCAGTACTTC
CASSFGGRTYEQYF
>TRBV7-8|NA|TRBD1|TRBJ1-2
TGTGCCAGCAGCCTGGACAGGGGGTATGGCTACACCTTC
CASSLDRGYGYTF
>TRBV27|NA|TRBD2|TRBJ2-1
TGTGCCAGCAGTTTAGGGACTAGCGGGAGGCCGAACAATGAGCAGTTCTTC
CASSLGTSGRPNNEQFF
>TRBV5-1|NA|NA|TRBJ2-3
TGCGCCAGCAGCTTGGGGGCTTACACAGATACGCAGTATTTT
CASSLGAYTDTQYF
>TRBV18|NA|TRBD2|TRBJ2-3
TGTGCCAGCTCACCAATGGGACTAGCGGGAGGAACCACAGATACGCAGTATTTT
CASSPMGLAGGTTDTQYF
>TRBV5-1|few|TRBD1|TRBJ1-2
TGCGCCAGCAGCTCGGCCGGGACAGGGGGTCAGTATGGCTACACCTTC
CASSSAGTGGQYGYTF
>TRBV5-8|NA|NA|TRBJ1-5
TGTGCCAGCAGCTTAGAGGGTCGTCAGCCCCAGCATTTT
CASSLEGRQPQHF
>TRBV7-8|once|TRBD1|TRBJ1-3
TGTGCCAGCACCTCACCGGGACAGGACTCTGGAAACACCATATATTTT
CASTSPGQDSGNTIYF
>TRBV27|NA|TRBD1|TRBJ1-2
TGTGCCAGCAGTTCCTTCGACAGGGGCCGCGGCTACACCTTC
CASSSFDRGRGYTF
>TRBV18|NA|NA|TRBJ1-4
TGTGCCAGCTCACCCTGGGCCCGTGGTACAACTAATGAAAAACTGTTTTTT
CASSPWARGTTNEKLFF
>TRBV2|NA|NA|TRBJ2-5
TGTGCCGGCGGGGGGCGGGACAGCCGAGAGACCCAGTACTTC
CAGGGRDSRETQYF
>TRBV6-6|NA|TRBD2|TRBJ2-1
TGTGCCAGCACCCTCGAGCGGGAGTTTCACAATGAGCAGTTCTTC
CASTLEREFHNEQFF
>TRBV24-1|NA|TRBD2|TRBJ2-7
TGTGCCACCAGCGCAACGACTAGCGGGAAGCTCTACGAGCAGTACTTC
CATSATTSGKLYEQYF
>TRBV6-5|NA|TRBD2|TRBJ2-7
TGTGCCAGCAGTCGGACTAGCGGGGTTGTCTACGAGCAGTACTTC
CASSRTSGVVYEQYF
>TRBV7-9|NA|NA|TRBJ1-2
TGTGCCAGCAGCTTAAACCCCCAGGGTAGCTATGGCTACACCTTC
CASSLNPQGSYGYTF
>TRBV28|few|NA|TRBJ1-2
TGTGCCAGCGGGGTGACGGGATATGGCTACACCTTC
CASGVTGYGYTF
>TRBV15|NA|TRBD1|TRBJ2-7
TGTGCCACCAGCAGAGCCCGACAGGGTGGTGTGTACGAGCAGTACTTC
CATSRARQGGVYEQYF
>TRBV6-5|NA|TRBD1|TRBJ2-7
TGTGCCAGCAGCAGACAGGGAAATCTCTACGAGCAGTACTTC
CASSRQGNLYEQYF
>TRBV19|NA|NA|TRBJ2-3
TGTGCCAGTAGTATCCCATCGGTTCCAGATACGCAGTATTTT
CASSIPSVPDTQYF
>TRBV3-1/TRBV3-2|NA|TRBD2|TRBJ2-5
TGTGCCAGCAGACATCAGACTAGCTTGGAGACCCAGTACTTC
CASRHQTSLETQYF
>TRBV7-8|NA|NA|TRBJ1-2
TGTGCCAGCAGCTTAGTACAAGACTATGGCTACACCTTC
CASSLVQDYGYTF
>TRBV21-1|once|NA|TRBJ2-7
TGTGCCAGCAAGGTAGTGCGGGAGTCTGGCGAGCAGTACTTC
CASKVVRESGEQYF
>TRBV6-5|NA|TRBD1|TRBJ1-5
TGTGCCAGCAGTTACTCGAGGACAGGGAGTCAGCCCCAGCATTTT
CASSYSRTGSQPQHF
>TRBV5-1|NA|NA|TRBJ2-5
TGCGCCAGCAGCTTGTCGACAGTCCAAGAGACCCAGTACTTC
CASSLSTVQETQYF